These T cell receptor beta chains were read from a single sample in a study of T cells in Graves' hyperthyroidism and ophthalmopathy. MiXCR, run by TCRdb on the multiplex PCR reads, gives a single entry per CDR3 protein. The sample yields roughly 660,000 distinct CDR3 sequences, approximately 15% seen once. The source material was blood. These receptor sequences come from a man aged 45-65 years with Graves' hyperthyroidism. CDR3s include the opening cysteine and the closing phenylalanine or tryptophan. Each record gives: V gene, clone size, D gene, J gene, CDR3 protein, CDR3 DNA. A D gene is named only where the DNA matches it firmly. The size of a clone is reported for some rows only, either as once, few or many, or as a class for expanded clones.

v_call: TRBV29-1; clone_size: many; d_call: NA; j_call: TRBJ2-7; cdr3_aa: CSVEVGRNDYEQYF; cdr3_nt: TGCAGCGTTGAAGTCGGACGGAATGACTACGAGCAGTACTTC
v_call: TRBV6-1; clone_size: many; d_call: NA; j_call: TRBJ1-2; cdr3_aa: CASSEGLWDYGYTF; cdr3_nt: TGTGCCAGCAGTGAAGGGCTCTGGGACTATGGCTACACCTTC
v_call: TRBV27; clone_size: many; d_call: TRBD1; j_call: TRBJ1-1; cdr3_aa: CASSLARGPRNTEAFF; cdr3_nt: TGTGCCAGCAGTTTAGCCAGGGGGCCAAGGAACACTGAAGCTTTCTTT
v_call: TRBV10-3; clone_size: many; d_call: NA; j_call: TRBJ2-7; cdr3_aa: CAISESIRGSYEQYF; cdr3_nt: TGTGCCATCAGTGAGTCAATTAGGGGCTCCTACGAGCAGTACTTC
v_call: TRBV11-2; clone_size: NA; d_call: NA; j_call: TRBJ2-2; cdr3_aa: CASIWGDINTGHLFF; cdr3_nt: TGTGCCAGCATTTGGGGGGATATAAACACCGGGCATCTGTTTTTT
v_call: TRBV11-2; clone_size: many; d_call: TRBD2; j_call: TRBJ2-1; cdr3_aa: CASRIETSVDEQFF; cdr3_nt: TGTGCCAGCAGGATTGAGACTAGCGTCGATGAGCAGTTCTTC
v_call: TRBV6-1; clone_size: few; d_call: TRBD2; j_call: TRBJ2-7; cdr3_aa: CASTQGGYSYEQYF; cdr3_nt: TGTGCCAGCACCCAGGGAGGGTACTCCTACGAGCAGTACTTC
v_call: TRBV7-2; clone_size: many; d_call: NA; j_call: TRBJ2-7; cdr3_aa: CASSLEWTAHEQYF; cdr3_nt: TGTGCCAGCAGCTTAGAATGGACAGCCCACGAGCAGTACTTC
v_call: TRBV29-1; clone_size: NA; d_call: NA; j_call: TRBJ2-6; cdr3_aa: CSVAHREIFGANVLTF; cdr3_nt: TGCAGCGTTGCGCACAGGGAGATCTTTGGGGCCAACGTCCTGACTTTC
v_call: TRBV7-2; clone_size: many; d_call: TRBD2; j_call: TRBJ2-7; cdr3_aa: CASSLRLAGVYEQYF; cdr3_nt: TGTGCCAGCAGCTTAAGGTTAGCGGGAGTCTACGAGCAGTACTTC
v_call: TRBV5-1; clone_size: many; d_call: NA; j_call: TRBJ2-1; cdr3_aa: CASSFSGNSYNEQFF; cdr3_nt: TGCGCCAGCAGCTTCTCAGGGAACTCCTACAATGAGCAGTTCTTC
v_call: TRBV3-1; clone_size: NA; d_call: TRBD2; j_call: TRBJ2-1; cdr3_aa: CASSQDPASGSGNEQFF; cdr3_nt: TGTGCCAGCAGCCAAGATCCAGCTAGCGGGAGTGGGAATGAGCAGTTCTTC
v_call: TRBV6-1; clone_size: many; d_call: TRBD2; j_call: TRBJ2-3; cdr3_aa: CASSGTSGSHGTDTQYF; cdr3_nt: TGTGCCAGCAGTGGGACTAGCGGGAGTCACGGCACAGATACGCAGTATTTT
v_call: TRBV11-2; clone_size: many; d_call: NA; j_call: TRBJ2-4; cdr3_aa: CASSFFPKGSAKNIQYF; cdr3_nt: TGTGCCAGCAGCTTCTTTCCTAAGGGGAGTGCCAAAAACATTCAGTACTTC
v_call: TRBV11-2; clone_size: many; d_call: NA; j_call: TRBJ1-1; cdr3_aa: CASSLEGRNTEAFF; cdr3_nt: TGTGCCAGCAGCTTAGAGGGTCGAAACACTGAAGCTTTCTTT
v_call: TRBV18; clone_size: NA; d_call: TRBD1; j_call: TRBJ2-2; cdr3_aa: CASSLRQGDPGELFF; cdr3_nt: TGTGCCAGCTCGCTACGACAGGGTGATCCCGGGGAGCTGTTTTTT
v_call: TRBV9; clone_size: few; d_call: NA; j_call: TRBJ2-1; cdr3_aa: CASSATPGQNYNEQFF; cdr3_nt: TGTGCCAGCAGCGCCACACCGGGACAAAACTACAATGAGCAGTTCTTC
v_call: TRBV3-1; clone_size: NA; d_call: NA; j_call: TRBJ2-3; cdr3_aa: CASSVGDTQYF; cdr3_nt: TGTGCCAGCAGCGTCGGGGATACGCAGTATTTT
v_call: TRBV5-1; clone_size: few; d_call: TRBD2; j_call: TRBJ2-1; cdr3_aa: CASSLAVAGTYNEQFF; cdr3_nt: TGCGCCAGCAGCTTGGCCGTAGCGGGGACTTACAATGAGCAGTTCTTC
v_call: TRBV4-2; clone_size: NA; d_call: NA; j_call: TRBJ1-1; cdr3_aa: CASSQEPGHSNTEAFF; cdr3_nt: TGTGCCAGCAGCCAGGAACCGGGACATTCGAACACTGAAGCTTTCTTT
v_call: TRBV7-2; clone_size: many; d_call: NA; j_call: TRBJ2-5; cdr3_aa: CASSFFYSVVLEESAKGETQYF; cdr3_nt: TGTGCCAGCAGCTTTTTCTACTCTGTGGTATTGGAGGAGTCAGCGAAAGGGGAGACCCAGTACTTC
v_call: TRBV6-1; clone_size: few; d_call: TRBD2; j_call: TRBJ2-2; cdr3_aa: CASSTGTRGPGELFF; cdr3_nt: TGTGCCAGCAGTACCGGGACTAGGGGACCGGGGGAGCTGTTTTTT
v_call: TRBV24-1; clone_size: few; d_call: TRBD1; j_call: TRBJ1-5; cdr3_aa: CATSDPGTGQHF; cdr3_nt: TGTGCCACCAGTGACCCCGGGACAGGGCAACATTTT
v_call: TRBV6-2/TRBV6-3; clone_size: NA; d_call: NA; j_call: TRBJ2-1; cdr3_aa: CASSRPGTEYNEQFF; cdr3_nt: TGTGCCAGCAGTCGTCCCGGGACGGAATACAATGAGCAGTTCTTC
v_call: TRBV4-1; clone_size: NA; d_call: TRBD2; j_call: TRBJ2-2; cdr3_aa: CASTLGLAGIGTGELFF; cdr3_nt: TGCGCCAGCACCTTAGGGCTAGCGGGAATCGGCACCGGGGAGCTGTTTTTT
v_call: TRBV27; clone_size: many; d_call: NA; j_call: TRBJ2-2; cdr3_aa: CASNSGGELFF; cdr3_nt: TGTGCCAGCAATAGTGGCGGGGAGCTGTTTTTT
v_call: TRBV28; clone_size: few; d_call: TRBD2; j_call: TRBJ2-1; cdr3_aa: CASSTLGLAGVYEQFF; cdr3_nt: TGTGCCAGCAGTACATTGGGACTAGCGGGAGTGTATGAGCAGTTCTTC
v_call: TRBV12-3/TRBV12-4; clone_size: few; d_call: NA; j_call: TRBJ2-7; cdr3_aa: CASSQRNEQYF; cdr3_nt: TGTGCCAGCAGTCAGCGAAACGAGCAGTACTTC
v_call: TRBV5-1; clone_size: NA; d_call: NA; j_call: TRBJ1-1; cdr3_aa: CASSLVGESTEAFF; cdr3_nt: TGCGCCAGCAGCTTGGTGGGGGAGAGCACTGAAGCTTTCTTT
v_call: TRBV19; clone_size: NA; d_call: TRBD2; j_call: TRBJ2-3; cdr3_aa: CASSGTSGLRADTQYF; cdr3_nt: TGTGCCAGTAGTGGGACTAGCGGTCTTCGGGCCGATACGCAGTATTTT
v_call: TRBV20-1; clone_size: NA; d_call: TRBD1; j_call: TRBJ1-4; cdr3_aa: CSARSPGTGVEKLFF; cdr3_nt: TGCAGTGCTAGGTCCCCCGGGACAGGGGTTGAAAAACTGTTTTTT
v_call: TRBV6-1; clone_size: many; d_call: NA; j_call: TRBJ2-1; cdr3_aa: CASSELPPSSYNEQFF; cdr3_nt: TGTGCCAGCAGTGAACTACCGCCCAGCTCCTACAATGAGCAGTTCTTC
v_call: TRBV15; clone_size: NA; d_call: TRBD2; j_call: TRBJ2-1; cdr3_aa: CATSGMTSGAYNEQFF; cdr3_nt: TGTGCCACCAGCGGGATGACTAGCGGGGCGTACAATGAGCAGTTCTTC
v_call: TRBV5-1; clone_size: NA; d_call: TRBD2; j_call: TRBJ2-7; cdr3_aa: CASSLGRLAASYEQYF; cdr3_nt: TGCGCCAGCAGCTTGGGGAGACTAGCGGCCTCCTACGAGCAGTACTTC
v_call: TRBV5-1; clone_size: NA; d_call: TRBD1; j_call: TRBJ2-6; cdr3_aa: CASGFTGGIKSGANVLTF; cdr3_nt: TGCGCCAGCGGGTTCACAGGGGGCATAAAGTCTGGGGCCAACGTCCTGACTTTC
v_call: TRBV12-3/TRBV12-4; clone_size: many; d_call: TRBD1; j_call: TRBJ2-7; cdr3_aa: CASSETLTGVRTYEQYF; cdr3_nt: TGTGCCAGCAGTGAGACACTGACAGGGGTCCGTACCTACGAGCAGTACTTC
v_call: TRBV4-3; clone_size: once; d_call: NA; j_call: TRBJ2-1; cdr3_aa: CASSQERPENNEQFF; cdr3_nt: TGCGCCAGCAGCCAAGAAAGGCCGGAAAACAATGAGCAGTTCTTC
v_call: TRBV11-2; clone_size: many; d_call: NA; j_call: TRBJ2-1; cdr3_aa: CASSLNEWGYNEQFF; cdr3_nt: TGTGCCAGCAGCCTAAACGAGTGGGGATACAATGAGCAGTTCTTC
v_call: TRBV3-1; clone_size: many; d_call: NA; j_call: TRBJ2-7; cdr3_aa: CASSQGVLEQYF; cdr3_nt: TGTGCCAGCAGCCAAGGTGTTCTCGAGCAGTACTTC
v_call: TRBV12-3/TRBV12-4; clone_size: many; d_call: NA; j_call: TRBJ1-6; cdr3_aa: CASSLGIGSPLHF; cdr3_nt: TGTGCCAGCAGTTTAGGGATCGGATCACCCCTCCACTTT